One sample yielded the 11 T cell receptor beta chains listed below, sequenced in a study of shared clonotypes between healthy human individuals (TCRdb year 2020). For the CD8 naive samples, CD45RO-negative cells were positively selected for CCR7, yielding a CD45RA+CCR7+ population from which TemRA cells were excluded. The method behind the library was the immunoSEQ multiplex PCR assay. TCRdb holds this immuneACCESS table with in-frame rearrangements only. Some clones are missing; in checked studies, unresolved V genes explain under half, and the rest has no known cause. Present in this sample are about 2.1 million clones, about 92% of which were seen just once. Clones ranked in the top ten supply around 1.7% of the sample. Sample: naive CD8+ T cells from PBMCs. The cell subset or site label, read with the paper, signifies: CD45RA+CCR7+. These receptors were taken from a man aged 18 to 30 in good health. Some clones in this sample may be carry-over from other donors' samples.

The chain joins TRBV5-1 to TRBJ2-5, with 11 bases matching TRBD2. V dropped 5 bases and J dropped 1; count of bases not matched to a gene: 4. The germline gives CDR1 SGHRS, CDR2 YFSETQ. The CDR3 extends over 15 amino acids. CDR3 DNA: TGCGCCAGCAGAGCCGGGACTAGCGGCCAAGAGACCCAGTACTTC. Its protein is CASRAGTSGQETQYF.

This CDR3 is CASSERGIGQPQHF. CDR3 bases: TGTGCCAGCAGTGAAAGGGGGATAGGTCAGCCCCAGCATTTT. This sequence joins TRBV6-1 and TRBJ1-5; tentative D call: TRBD1 (6 bases). Trimming left V 2 bases short and J 6 bases short, with 11 bases between. CDR1 is MNHNS and CDR2 is SASEGT in the germline V gene. This CDR3 is built from 14 residues.

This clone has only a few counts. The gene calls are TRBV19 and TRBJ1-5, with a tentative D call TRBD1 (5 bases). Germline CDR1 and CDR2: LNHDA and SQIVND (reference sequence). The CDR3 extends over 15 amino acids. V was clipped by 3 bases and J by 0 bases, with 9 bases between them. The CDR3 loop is CASSMDIDSNQPQHF. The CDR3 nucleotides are TGTGCCAGTAGTATGGACATCGATAGCAATCAGCCCCAGCATTTT. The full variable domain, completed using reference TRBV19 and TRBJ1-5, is DGGITQSPKYLFRKEGQNVTLSCEQNLNHDAMYWYRQDPGQGLRLIYYSQIVNDFQKGDIAEGYSVSREKKESFPLTVTSAQKNPTAFYLCASSMDIDSNQPQHFGDGTRLSIL.

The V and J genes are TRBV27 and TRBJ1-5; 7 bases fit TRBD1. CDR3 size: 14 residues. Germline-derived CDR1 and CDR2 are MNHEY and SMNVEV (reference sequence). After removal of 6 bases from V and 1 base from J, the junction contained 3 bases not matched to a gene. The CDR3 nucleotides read TGTGCCAGCAGGCTACAGGGGAGCAATCAGCCCCAGCATTTT. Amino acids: CASRLQGSNQPQHF.

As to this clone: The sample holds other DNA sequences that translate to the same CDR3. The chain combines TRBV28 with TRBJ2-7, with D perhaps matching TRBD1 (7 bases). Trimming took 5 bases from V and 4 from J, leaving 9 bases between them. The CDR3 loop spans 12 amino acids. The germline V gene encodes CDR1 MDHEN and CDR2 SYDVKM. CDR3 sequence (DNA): TGTGCCAGCAGTCCAGGGGGGTACGAGCAGTACTTC. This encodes CASSPGGYEQYF.

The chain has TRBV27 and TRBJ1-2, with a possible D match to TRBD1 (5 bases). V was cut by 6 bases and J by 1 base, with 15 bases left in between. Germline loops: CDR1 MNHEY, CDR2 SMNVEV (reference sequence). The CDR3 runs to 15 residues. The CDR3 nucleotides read TGTGCCAGCAGAGACCGCGACAGCCTTAACTATGGCTACACCTTC. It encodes CASRDRDSLNYGYTF.

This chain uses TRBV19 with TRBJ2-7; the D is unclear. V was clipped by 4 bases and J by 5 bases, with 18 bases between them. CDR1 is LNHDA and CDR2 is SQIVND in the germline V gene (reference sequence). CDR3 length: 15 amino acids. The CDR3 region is CASSTPSGVGHEQYF. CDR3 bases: TGTGCCAGTAGTACCCCTTCTGGAGTGGGCCACGAGCAGTACTTC.

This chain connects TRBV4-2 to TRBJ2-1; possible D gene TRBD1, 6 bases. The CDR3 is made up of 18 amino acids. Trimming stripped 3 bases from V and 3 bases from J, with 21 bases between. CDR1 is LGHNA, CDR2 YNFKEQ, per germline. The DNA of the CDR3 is TGTGCCAGCAGCCAGCGATATCGATCAGGGGCCCTCTACAATGAGCAGTTCTTC. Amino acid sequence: CASSQRYRSGALYNEQFF.

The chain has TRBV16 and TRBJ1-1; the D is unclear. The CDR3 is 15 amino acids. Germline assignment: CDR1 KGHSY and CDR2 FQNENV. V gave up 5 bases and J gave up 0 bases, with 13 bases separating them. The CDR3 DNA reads TGTGCCAGCAGCAAAGGGCAGGTAATGAACACTGAAGCTTTCTTT. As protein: CASSKGQVMNTEAFF.

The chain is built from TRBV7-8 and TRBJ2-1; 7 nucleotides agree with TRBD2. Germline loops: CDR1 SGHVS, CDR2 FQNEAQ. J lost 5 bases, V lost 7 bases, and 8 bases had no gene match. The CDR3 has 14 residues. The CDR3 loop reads CASNEGGPDNEQFF. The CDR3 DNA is TGTGCCAGCAACGAGGGAGGGCCCGACAATGAGCAGTTCTTC.

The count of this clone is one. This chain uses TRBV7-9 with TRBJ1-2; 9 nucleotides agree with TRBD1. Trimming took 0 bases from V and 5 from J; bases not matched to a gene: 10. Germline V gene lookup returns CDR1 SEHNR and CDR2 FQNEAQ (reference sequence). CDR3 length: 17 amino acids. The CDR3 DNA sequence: TGTGCCAGCAGCTTAGCCTATCCGGACAGGGGCGGATATGGCTACACCTTC. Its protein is CASSLAYPDRGGYGYTF.